The 8 T cell receptor beta chains presented below share a single source sample, sequenced in a study of blood T cell repertoires in COVID-19 (dated by TCRdb to 2019 to 2021). Receptor libraries were prepared by the immunoSEQ multiplex PCR assay. The source is immuneACCESS, and TCRdb retained only in-frame sequences with V and J called. Part of the clones is not carried over; for the studies checked, unresolved V genes explain less than half of this, and the remainder is unexplained. Within this sample are about 180,000 clones, with roughly nine tenths of them counted one time only. 2.5% to 3% of the sample lies in the top ten. Sample: peripheral blood. All receptors derive from a woman aged 25 to 45 with active or convalescent COVID-19.

The V and J genes are TRBV24-1 and TRBJ1-2, with D possibly matching TRBD1 (6 bases). Germline assignment: CDR1 KGHDR and CDR2 SFDVKD. CDR3 size: 15 residues. With 1 base removed from V and 8 bases from J, the gap between germline ends came to 16 bases. The CDR3 is CATSDLRGGDEGYTF. For the CDR3, the DNA is TGTGCCACCAGTGATTTAAGGGGGGGAGATGAAGGCTACACCTTC.

The chain is built from TRBV6-6 and TRBJ1-5; D possibly corresponds to TRBD1 (5 bases). V lost 2 bases, J lost 3 bases, and 11 bases lay in between. CDR3 length: 15 amino acids. Per the germline V gene, CDR1 is MNHNY and CDR2 is SVGAGI (reference sequence). The CDR3 DNA sequence: TGTGCCAGCAGTTACCCTGGGGACTCCAATCAGCCCCAGCATTTT. It translates to CASSYPGDSNQPQHF.

The chain joins TRBV27 to TRBJ1-4, with TRBD1 as a possible D gene (6 bases). The end of the DNA fits TRBJ2-2 better, so the J call may be wrong. The CDR3 has 11 amino acids. Germline-derived CDR1 and CDR2 are MNHEY and SMNVEV (reference sequence). CDR3 amino acids: CASSQGSELFF. In DNA form, the CDR3 reads TGTGCCAGCAGCCAGGGGTCGGAGCTGTTTTTT.

The rearrangement links TRBV13 to TRBJ1-1; 7 nucleotides align to TRBD1. The V segment lost 6 bases and the J segment 11 bases; nucleotides outside the gene matches: 12. Germline CDR1 reads PRHDT; CDR2 reads FYEKMQ (reference sequence). The CDR3 is 13 amino acids. Here the CDR3 reads CASRKDRRGEAFF. CDR3 bases: TGTGCCAGCAGAAAGGACAGGCGGGGAGAGGCTTTCTTT.

The chain couples TRBV19 to TRBJ1-2; D is perhaps TRBD1 (5 bases). V was trimmed by 10 bases and J by 2 bases, leaving 11 bases between them. The CDR3 is 12 amino acids. Germline CDR1 reads LNHDA; CDR2 reads SQIVND (reference sequence). CDR3 bases: TGTGCCACCACGACAGAGAACTATGGCTACACCTTC. It codes for CATTTENYGYTF.

The rearrangement joins TRBV7-9 to TRBJ2-7; D perhaps matches TRBD2 (5 bases). The CDR3 has 13 amino acids. V lost 4 bases and J lost 3, with 10 bases in between. Germline V gene data show CDR1 as SEHNR and CDR2 as FQNEAQ (reference sequence). The CDR3 spells CASSSGRDYEQYF. The CDR3 coding sequence is TGTGCCAGCAGCTCAGGACGGGACTACGAGCAGTACTTC. The whole variable domain, remainder taken from reference TRBV7-9 and TRBJ2-7, is DTGVSQNPRHKITKRGQNVTFRCDPISEHNRLYWYRQTLGQGPEFLTYFQNEAQLEKSRLLSDRFSAERPKGSFSTLEIQRTEQGDSAMYLCASSSGRDYEQYFGPGTRLTVT.

The chain couples TRBV7-9 to TRBJ2-1; 14 bases fit TRBD2. The trim removed 4 bases at V and 8 bases at J, leaving 13 bases unmatched. Germline values: CDR1 SEHNR, CDR2 FQNEAQ (reference sequence). The CDR3 extends over 18 amino acids. For the CDR3, the DNA is TGTGCCAGCAGCTCCCCGGGACAGGGACTAGCGGGAGTGTATGAGCAGTTCTTC. This sequence encodes CASSSPGQGLAGVYEQFF.

The J gene is TRBJ1-4, the V gene TRBV28, with 8 bases fitting TRBD1. CDR1 is MDHEN and CDR2 is SYDVKM in the germline V gene. V shed 6 bases and J 6 bases; nucleotides not matched to a gene: 6. The CDR3 runs 14 residues. The CDR3 is CASRTGGFDEKLFF. CDR3 nucleotide sequence: TGTGCCAGCAGAACAGGGGGGTTTGATGAAAAACTGTTTTTT.